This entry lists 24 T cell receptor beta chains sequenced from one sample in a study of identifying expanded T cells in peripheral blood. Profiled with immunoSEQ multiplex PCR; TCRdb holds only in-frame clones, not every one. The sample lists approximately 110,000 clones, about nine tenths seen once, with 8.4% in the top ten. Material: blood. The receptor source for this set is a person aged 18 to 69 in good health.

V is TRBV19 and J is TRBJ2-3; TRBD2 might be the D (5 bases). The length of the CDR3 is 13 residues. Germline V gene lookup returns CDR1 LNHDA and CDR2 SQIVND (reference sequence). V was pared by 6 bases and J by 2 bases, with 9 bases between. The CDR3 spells CASSEGFTDTQYF. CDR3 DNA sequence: TGTGCCAGTAGCGAGGGTTTCACAGATACGCAGTATTTT.

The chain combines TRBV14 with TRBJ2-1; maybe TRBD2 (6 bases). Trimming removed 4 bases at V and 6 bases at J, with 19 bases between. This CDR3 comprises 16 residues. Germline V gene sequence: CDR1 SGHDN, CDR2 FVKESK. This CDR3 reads CASSLRGALIINEQFF. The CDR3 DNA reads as TGTGCCAGCAGCCTCCGCGGGGCTCTAATTATCAATGAGCAGTTCTTC.

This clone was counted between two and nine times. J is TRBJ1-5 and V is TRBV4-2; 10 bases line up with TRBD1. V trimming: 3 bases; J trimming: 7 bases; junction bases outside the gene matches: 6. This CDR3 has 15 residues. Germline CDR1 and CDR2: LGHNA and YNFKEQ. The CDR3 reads CASSQPGTGEQPQHF. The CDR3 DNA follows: TGTGCCAGCAGCCAGCCTGGGACAGGGGAGCAGCCCCAGCATTTT.

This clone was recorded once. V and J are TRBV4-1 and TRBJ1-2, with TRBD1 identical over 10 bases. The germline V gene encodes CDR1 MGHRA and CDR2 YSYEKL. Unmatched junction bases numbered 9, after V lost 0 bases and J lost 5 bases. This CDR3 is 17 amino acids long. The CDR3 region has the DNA TGCGCCAGCAGCCAAGAAAGACAGGGGGCGCTTTTATATGGCTACACCTTC. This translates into CASSQERQGALLYGYTF.

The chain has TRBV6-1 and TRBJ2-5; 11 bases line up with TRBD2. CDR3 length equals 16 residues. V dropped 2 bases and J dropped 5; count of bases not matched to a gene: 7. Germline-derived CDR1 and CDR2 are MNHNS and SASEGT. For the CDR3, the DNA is TGTGCCAGCAGTGAAAGTACTAGCGGGAGTTGGGAGACCCAGTACTTC. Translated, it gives CASSESTSGSWETQYF.

The CDR3: CASMGRAPGELFF. For the CDR3, the DNA is TGTGCCAGTATGGGCAGGGCCCCCGGGGAGCTGTTTTTT. The chain couples TRBV19 to TRBJ2-2; tentatively, D is TRBD1 (5 bases). Trimming took 7 bases from V and 6 from J, leaving 12 bases between them. Germline CDR1 is LNHDA and CDR2 is SQIVND (reference sequence). The CDR3 consists of 13 residues.

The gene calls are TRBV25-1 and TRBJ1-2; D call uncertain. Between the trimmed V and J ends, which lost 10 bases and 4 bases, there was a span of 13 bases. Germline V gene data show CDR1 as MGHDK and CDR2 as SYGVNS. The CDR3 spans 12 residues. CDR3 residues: CATDKGGYGYTF. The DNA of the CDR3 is TGTGCCACCGACAAGGGCGGCTATGGCTACACCTTC.

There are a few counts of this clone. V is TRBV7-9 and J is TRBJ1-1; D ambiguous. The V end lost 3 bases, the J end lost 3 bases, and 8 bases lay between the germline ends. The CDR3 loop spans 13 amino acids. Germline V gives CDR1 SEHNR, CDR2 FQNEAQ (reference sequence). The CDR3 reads CASSLDGYTEAFF. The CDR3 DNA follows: TGTGCCAGCAGCTTGGACGGCTACACTGAAGCTTTCTTT.

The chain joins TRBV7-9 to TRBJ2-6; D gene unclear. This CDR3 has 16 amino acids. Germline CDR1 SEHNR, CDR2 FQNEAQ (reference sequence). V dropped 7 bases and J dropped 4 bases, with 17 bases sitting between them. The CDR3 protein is CASTLELGYGANVLTF. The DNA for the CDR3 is TGTGCCAGCACCCTAGAGTTGGGGTACGGGGCCAACGTCCTGACTTTC.

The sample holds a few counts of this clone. The CDR3 sequence: CASSAARGTLNYGYTF. The CDR3 DNA sequence: TGTGCCAGCAGCGCAGCTAGGGGGACCCTTAACTATGGCTACACCTTC. This sequence joins TRBV9 and TRBJ1-2; D might be TRBD1 (6 bases). V dropped 3 bases and J dropped 1 base, with 16 bases sitting between them. Looked up from germline, CDR1 is SGDLS and CDR2 is YYNGEE. The CDR3 length is 16 residues.

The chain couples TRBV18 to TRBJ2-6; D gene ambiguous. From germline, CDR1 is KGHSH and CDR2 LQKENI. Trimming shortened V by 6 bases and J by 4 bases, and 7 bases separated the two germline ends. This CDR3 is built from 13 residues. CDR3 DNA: TGTGCCAGCTCTCCCGACGGGGCCAACGTCCTGACTTTC. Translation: CASSPDGANVLTF.

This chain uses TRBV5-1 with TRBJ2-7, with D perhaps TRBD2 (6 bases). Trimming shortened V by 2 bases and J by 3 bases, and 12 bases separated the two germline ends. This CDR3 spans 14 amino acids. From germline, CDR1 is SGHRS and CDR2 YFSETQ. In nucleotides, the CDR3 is TGCGCCAGCAGCTTAGGAGTGGGGGGCTACGAGCAGTACTTC. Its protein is CASSLGVGGYEQYF.

CDR3 bases: TGTGCCAGCAGCTCCCAGGGGTTGACTGAAGCTTTCTTT. It codes for CASSSQGLTEAFF. The gene calls are TRBV2 and TRBJ1-1; a weak D match, TRBD1 (6 bases). There are 13 residues in the CDR3. Germline V gene lookup returns CDR1 SNHLY and CDR2 FYNNEI. V lost 6 bases and J 5 bases, leaving 13 bases between the germline ends.

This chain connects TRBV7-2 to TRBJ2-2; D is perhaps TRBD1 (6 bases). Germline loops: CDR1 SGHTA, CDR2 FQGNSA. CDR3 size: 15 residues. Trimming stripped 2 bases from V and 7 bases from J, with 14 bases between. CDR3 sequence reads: CASSLQGRVGGELFF. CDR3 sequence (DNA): TGTGCCAGCAGCTTACAGGGGAGAGTGGGCGGGGAGCTGTTTTTT.

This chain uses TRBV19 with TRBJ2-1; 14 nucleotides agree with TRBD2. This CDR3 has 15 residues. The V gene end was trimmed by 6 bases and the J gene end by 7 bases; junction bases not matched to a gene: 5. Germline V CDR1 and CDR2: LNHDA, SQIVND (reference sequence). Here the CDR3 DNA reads TGTGCCAGTAGGGGGACTAGCGGGGGAAGAAATGAGCAGTTCTTC. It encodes CASRGTSGGRNEQFF.

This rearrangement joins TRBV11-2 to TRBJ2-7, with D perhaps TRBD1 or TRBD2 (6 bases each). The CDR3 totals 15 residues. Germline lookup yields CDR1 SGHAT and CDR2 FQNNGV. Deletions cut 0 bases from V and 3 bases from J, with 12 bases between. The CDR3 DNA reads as TGTGCCAGCAGCTTAGATCCAGGAGGGGGCTACGAGCAGTACTTC. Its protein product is CASSLDPGGGYEQYF.

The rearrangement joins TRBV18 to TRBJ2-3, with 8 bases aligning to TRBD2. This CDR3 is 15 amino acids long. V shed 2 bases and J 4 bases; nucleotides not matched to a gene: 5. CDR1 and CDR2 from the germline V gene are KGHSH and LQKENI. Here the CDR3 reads CASSPTGGMSDTQYF. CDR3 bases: TGTGCCAGCTCACCAACGGGGGGGATGTCAGATACGCAGTATTTT.

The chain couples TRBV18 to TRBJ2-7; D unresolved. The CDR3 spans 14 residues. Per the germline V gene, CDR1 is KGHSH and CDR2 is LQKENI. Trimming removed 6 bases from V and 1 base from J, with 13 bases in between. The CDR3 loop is CASSGTGSSYEQYF. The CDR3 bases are TGTGCCAGCTCTGGTACCGGGTCTTCCTACGAGCAGTACTTC.

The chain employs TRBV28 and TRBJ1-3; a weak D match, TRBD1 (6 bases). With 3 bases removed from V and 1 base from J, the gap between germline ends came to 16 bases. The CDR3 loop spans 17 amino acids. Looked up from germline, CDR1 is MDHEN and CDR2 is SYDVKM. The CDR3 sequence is CASSFQGMLFSGNTIYF. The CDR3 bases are TGTGCCAGCAGTTTTCAGGGGATGCTTTTTTCTGGAAACACCATATATTTT.

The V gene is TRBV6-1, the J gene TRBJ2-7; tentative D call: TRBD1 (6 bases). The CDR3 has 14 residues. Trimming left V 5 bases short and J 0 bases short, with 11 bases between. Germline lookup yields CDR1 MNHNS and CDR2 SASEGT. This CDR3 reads CASSFGQPSYEQYF. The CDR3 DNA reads TGTGCCAGCAGTTTCGGACAGCCCTCCTACGAGCAGTACTTC.

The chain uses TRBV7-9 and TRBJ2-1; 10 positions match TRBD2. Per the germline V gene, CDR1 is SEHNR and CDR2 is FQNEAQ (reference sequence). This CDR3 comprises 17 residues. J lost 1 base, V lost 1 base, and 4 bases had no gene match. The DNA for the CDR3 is TGTGCCAGCAGCTTAGGGAGCGGGAGGGGTTCCTACAATGAGCAGTTCTTC. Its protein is CASSLGSGRGSYNEQFF. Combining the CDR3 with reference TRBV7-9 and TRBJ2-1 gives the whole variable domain DTGVSQNPRHKITKRGQNVTFRCDPISEHNRLYWYRQTLGQGPEFLTYFQNEAQLEKSRLLSDRFSAERPKGSFSTLEIQRTEQGDSAMYLCASSLGSGRGSYNEQFFGPGTRLTVL.

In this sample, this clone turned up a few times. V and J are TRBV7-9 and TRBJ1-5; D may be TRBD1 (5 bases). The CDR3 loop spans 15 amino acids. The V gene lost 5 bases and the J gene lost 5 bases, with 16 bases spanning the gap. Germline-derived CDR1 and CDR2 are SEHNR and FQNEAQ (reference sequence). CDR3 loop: CASSPLGGVHQPQHF. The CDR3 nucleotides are TGTGCCAGCAGCCCGCTGGGGGGGGTGCATCAGCCCCAGCATTTT.

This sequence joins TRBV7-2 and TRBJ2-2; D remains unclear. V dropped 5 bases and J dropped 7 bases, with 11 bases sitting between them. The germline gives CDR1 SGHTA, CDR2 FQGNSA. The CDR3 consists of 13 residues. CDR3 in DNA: TGTGCCAGCAGCATAATCATAGGCGGGGAGCTGTTTTTT. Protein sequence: CASSIIIGGELFF.

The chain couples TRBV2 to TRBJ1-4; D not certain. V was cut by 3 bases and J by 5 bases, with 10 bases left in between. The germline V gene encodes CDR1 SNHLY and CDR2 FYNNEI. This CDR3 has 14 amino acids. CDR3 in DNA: TGTGCCAGCAGTGACGGAGGAGCAAATGAAAAACTGTTTTTT. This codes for CASSDGGANEKLFF.